These T cell receptor beta chains were read from a single sample in a study of preoperative IRX-2 immunotherapy in early breast cancer. Some clones are missing from TCRdb's copy, which holds only in-frame ones; the method was immunoSEQ multiplex PCR. Counted here are around 43,000 clones, approximately 75% occurring once; the ten biggest clones make up more than 0.9%. The sample in question was tumor tissue, obtained after IRX-2 immunotherapy. The receptors shown here come from a human donor with breast cancer. CDR3s include the opening cysteine and the closing phenylalanine or tryptophan. A D gene is named only where the DNA matches it firmly. Clone size, where shown, is once, few, many, or a class for clones that have expanded.

>TRBJ2-3|-|TRBD2|TRBV30
CALGGTSGSDTQYF
TGTGCCCTGGGAGGGACTAGCGGGAGTGATACGCAGTATTTT
>TRBJ1-2|once|-|TRBV6-8
CASSLERGGYTF
TGTGCCAGCAGCCTCGAAAGGGGTGGCTACACCTTC
>TRBJ1-3|-|-|TRBV5-1
CASSVTGFSSGNTIYF
TGCGCCAGCAGCGTGACAGGTTTTAGCTCTGGAAACACCATATATTTT
>TRBJ1-1|-|-|TRBV11-3
CASSLGGAGYTEAFF
TGTGCCAGCAGCTTAGGGGGGGCCGGGTACACTGAAGCTTTCTTT
>TRBJ2-3|-|-|TRBV19
CASSLLSTDTQYF
TGTGCCAGTAGTTTGCTCTCCACAGATACGCAGTATTTT
>TRBJ1-1|-|TRBD1|TRBV11-3
CASNPQGSPNTEAFF
TGTGCCAGCAACCCACAGGGGAGCCCGAACACTGAAGCTTTCTTT
>TRBJ2-1|-|TRBD2|TRBV6-8
CASSLPGTSGREWQFF
TGTGCCAGCAGTTTGCCCGGGACTAGCGGGAGGGAATGGCAGTTCTTC
>TRBJ2-7|few|TRBD1|TRBV5-1
CASSLATGVPSYEQYF
TGCGCCAGCAGCCTAGCCACAGGGGTTCCCTCCTACGAGCAGTACTTC
>TRBJ1-4|few|-|TRBV28
CASSLWTGSEKLFF
TGTGCCAGCAGTCTATGGACGGGGAGTGAAAAACTGTTTTTT
>TRBJ2-3|-|TRBD1|TRBV14
CASSQRTGATDTQYF
TGTGCCAGCAGCCAAAGGACAGGGGCGACAGATACGCAGTATTTT
>TRBJ2-5|-|TRBD1|TRBV12-5
CATSLALGQGGETQYF
TGTGCTACCTCCCTTGCCCTAGGACAGGGGGGAGAGACCCAGTACTTC
>TRBJ2-1|-|-|TRBV5-1
CASSLVAGRRYNEQFF
TGCGCCAGCAGCTTGGTTGCCGGGAGAAGGTACAATGAGCAGTTCTTC
>TRBJ1-1|-|TRBD1|TRBV11-3
CASSDPHRGSTEAFF
TGTGCCAGCAGCGATCCCCACAGGGGGAGCACTGAAGCTTTCTTT
>TRBJ2-5|-|TRBD2|TRBV2
CASTWREVTETQYF
TGTGCCAGCACTTGGCGGGAGGTGACAGAGACCCAGTACTTC
>TRBJ2-7|few|-|TRBV11-3
CASTPPARAHEQYF
TGTGCCAGCACCCCCCCGGCCAGGGCCCACGAGCAGTACTTC
>TRBJ2-2|once|-|TRBV18
CASSPLGPGEGTGELFF
TGTGCCAGCTCACCCTTGGGCCCCGGGGAAGGCACCGGGGAGCTGTTTTTT
>TRBJ1-4|-|-|TRBV2
CASRTRTATNEKLFF
TGTGCCAGCAGGACTAGAACCGCAACTAATGAAAAACTGTTTTTT
>TRBJ1-5|-|-|TRBV19
CASRYRGQPQHF
TGTGCCAGTAGATATAGGGGTCAGCCCCAGCATTTT